This T cell receptor (beta chain) was sequenced for a study of T cells in narcolepsy. Regarding the study as a whole: Blood of same and different patients, but not healthy controls, reportedly held recurring autoreactive clonotypes.

Concerning this clone itself: What it binds is not known.

Profiling relied on immunoSEQ multiplex PCR, and the TCRdb table lists in-frame clones only, not all of them. The sample records roughly 30,000 clones, 60% to 80% being singletons. This CDR3 has 16 amino acids. CDR1 is SNHLY, CDR2 FYNNEI, per germline. Trimming stripped 7 bases from V and 2 bases from J, with 18 bases between. The sample consisted of memory (CD45RA-) CD4+ T cells from blood. The rearrangement uses TRBV2 and TRBJ1-3; D not certain. The source is a human donor in good health. CDR3 nucleotide sequence: TGTGCCAGCATGGCCGGGCCTCCGATAACTGGAAACACCATATATTTT. This translates into CASMAGPPITGNTIYF.